These T cell receptor beta chains were read from a single sample in a study of control samples from healthy donors and cancer patients. The assay was immunoSEQ multiplex PCR, and TCRdb's table has in-frame clones only and misses some. The sample shows 210,000 or so clones, over 80% of them seen only once. Input material: blood. The receptors derive from a man younger than 45 in good health. Each CDR3 is given with its conserved first and last residue. A D gene is named only where the DNA matches it firmly. Clone size, where shown, is once, few, many, or a class for clones that have expanded.

V gene	J gene	clone size	D gene	CDR3 protein	CDR3 DNA
TRBV30	TRBJ1-1	.	.	CAWIPPNTEAFF	TGTGCCTGGATCCCACCTAACACTGAAGCTTTCTTT
TRBV7-8	TRBJ1-5	.	.	CASSLADNQPQHF	TGTGCCAGCAGCTTAGCCGACAATCAGCCCCAGCATTTT
TRBV5-4	TRBJ1-1	.	.	CASSLAPGAGVNTEAFF	TGTGCCAGCAGCTTGGCCCCAGGGGCTGGCGTGAACACTGAAGCTTTCTTT
TRBV6-6	TRBJ2-1	.	TRBD2	CASSAGLAGINEQFF	TGTGCCAGCAGTGCCGGACTAGCGGGGATCAATGAGCAGTTCTTC
TRBV21-1	TRBJ2-3	.	.	CASSRTGTQPTDTQYF	TGTGCCAGCAGCAGGACCGGGACTCAACCCACAGATACGCAGTATTTT
TRBV10-3	TRBJ1-1	.	TRBD1	CAISASRTGERNTEAFF	TGTGCCATCAGTGCGTCAAGGACAGGGGAAAGGAACACTGAAGCTTTCTTT
TRBV2	TRBJ2-2	.	.	CARGEGLDPIF	TGTGCCAGAGGGGAAGGGCTCGACCCGATTTTT
TRBV7-9	TRBJ1-2	once	TRBD1	CASSFDRGDNYGYTF	TGTGCCAGCAGCTTTGACAGGGGCGATAACTATGGCTACACCTTC
TRBV19	TRBJ1-4	.	TRBD1	CASSPGTGGKEKLFF	TGTGCCAGTAGTCCCGGGACAGGGGGAAAGGAAAAACTGTTTTTT
TRBV7-2	TRBJ1-3	.	TRBD1	CASSFTGGAGNTIYF	TGTGCCAGCAGCTTTACAGGGGGCGCAGGAAACACCATATATTTT
TRBV5-6	TRBJ1-6	.	.	CASSLYGVDNSPLHF	TGTGCCAGCAGCTTGTATGGGGTAGATAATTCACCCCTCCACTTT
TRBV19	TRBJ1-6	.	.	CASSVSGVSPLHF	TGTGCCAGTAGCGTGAGTGGGGTGTCACCCCTCCACTTT
TRBV6-5	TRBJ1-5	once	TRBD1	CASSYSNTGAQPQHF	TGTGCCAGCAGTTACTCGAACACAGGGGCACAGCCCCAGCATTTT
TRBV27	TRBJ1-1	.	.	CASSLSRNTEAFF	TGTGCCAGCAGTTTGTCCAGGAACACTGAAGCTTTCTTT
TRBV19	TRBJ1-5	.	.	CASSIRGTANSNQPQHF	TGTGCCAGTAGTATACGCGGGACGGCCAATAGCAATCAGCCCCAGCATTTT
TRBV2	TRBJ1-2	.	.	CASSEALPGLGYTF	TGTGCCAGCAGTGAAGCGCTTCCAGGGCTCGGCTACACCTTC
TRBV30	TRBJ2-1	.	TRBD2	CAWSAVGGGWNEQFF	TGTGCCTGGAGCGCTGTGGGCGGGGGGTGGAATGAGCAGTTCTTC
TRBV4-1	TRBJ1-2	.	.	CASSPIQTDPGYGYTF	TGCGCCAGCAGCCCTATCCAGACAGACCCTGGCTATGGCTACACCTTC
TRBV19	TRBJ2-3	.	.	CASSMMRPTPDTQYF	TGTGCCAGTAGTATGATGCGCCCCACACCAGATACGCAGTATTTT
TRBV13	TRBJ1-6	once	.	CASSPRSQRGSPLHF	TGTGCCAGCAGCCCACGGTCTCAAAGGGGTTCACCCCTCCACTTT
TRBV5-6	TRBJ1-2	.	TRBD1	CASSLAQGAYGYTF	TGTGCCAGCAGCTTGGCCCAGGGGGCGTATGGCTACACCTTC
TRBV11-2	TRBJ1-4	.	.	CASRQIGTGNEKLFF	TGTGCCAGCAGACAAATCGGGACGGGAAATGAAAAACTGTTTTTT
TRBV6-5	TRBJ2-7	few	.	CASSPGTTVSKQYF	TGTGCCAGTAGCCCAGGGACCACCGTCTCAAAGCAGTACTTC
TRBV12-3/TRBV12-4	TRBJ1-2	.	.	CASSLAPGSGYTF	TGTGCCAGCAGTTTAGCGCCAGGGTCTGGCTACACCTTC
TRBV9	TRBJ1-6	.	TRBD1	CASSPSGQGGSPLHF	TGTGCCAGCAGCCCATCCGGACAGGGCGGTTCACCCCTCCACTTT
TRBV29-1	TRBJ2-1	.	TRBD1	CSAEVSGTGVNEQFF	TGCAGCGCGGAGGTATCCGGGACAGGAGTTAATGAGCAGTTCTTC
TRBV5-4	TRBJ2-7	.	TRBD2	CASSPLPGTSGGANPEQYF	TGTGCCAGCAGCCCTCTACCCGGGACTAGCGGGGGGGCAAACCCCGAGCAGTACTTC
TRBV7-9	TRBJ2-1	.	TRBD1	CASSPRGPSYNEQFF	TGTGCCAGCAGCCCCAGGGGGCCGTCCTACAATGAGCAGTTCTTC
TRBV10-3	TRBJ2-5	.	TRBD1	CAISPRDRGWETQYF	TGTGCCATCAGTCCCCGGGACAGGGGCTGGGAGACCCAGTACTTC
TRBV15	TRBJ1-1	.	TRBD1	CATSRSVTGVRDTEAFF	TGTGCCACCAGCAGATCCGTTACAGGGGTAAGGGACACTGAAGCTTTCTTT
TRBV6-6	TRBJ1-5	.	.	CASSSGGSGNQPQHF	TGTGCCAGCAGTTCGGGGGGCTCGGGCAATCAGCCCCAGCATTTT
TRBV16	TRBJ1-2	.	TRBD1	CASSQGLDRGYGYTF	TGTGCCAGCAGCCAAGGATTGGACAGGGGCTATGGCTACACCTTC
TRBV19	TRBJ1-2	.	.	CASGNGYTF	TGTGCCAGTGGTAATGGCTACACCTTC
TRBV7-9	TRBJ1-3	.	.	CASSRSGTFSGNTIYF	TGTGCCAGCAGCCGAAGTGGGACCTTCTCTGGAAACACCATATATTTT
TRBV11-1	TRBJ2-5	few	TRBD2	CASSLGLAGGRETQYF	TGTGCCAGCAGCTTAGGACTAGCGGGGGGTCGGGAGACCCAGTACTTC
TRBV18	TRBJ2-1	.	TRBD1	CASSQGASNQQFF	TGTGCCAGCTCTCAGGGGGCGTCTAATCAGCAGTTCTTC
TRBV3-1/TRBV3-2	TRBJ2-1	.	.	CASSQQGGNEQFF	TGTGCCAGCAGCCAGCAGGGTGGCAATGAGCAGTTCTTC
TRBV2	TRBJ2-7	.	.	CASSEGYRLRTYEQYF	TGTGCCAGCAGTGAAGGATACAGGCTTCGTACCTACGAGCAGTACTTC
TRBV12-3/TRBV12-4	TRBJ1-5	.	.	CASSLTGAWPQHF	TGTGCCAGCAGTTTGACTGGAGCTTGGCCCCAGCATTTT
TRBV5-6	TRBJ2-1	.	TRBD1	CASSSLGQGYNEQFF	TGTGCCAGCAGCTCACTCGGACAGGGCTACAATGAGCAGTTCTTC
TRBV19	TRBJ1-1	.	.	CASSIDVNRLNTEAFF	TGTGCCAGTAGTATAGATGTGAACAGGTTGAACACTGAAGCTTTCTTT
TRBV6-5	TRBJ1-1	.	TRBD1	CASSYGRGAEAFF	TGTGCCAGCAGTTATGGCAGGGGGGCTGAAGCTTTCTTT
TRBV11-2	TRBJ1-6	.	.	CASSLRVGVSYNSPLHF	TGTGCCAGCAGCTTACGGGTAGGGGTGTCTTATAATTCACCCCTCCACTTT
TRBV29-1	TRBJ2-2	.	.	CSVGTDGNTGELFF	TGCAGCGTTGGGACCGACGGGAACACCGGGGAGCTGTTTTTT
TRBV6-5	TRBJ1-5	.	.	CASSYTTGVDQPQHF	TGTGCCAGCAGTTACACGACTGGAGTCGATCAGCCCCAGCATTTT
TRBV6-6	TRBJ1-2	.	.	CASSTPNRAPGYTF	TGTGCCAGCAGTACGCCAAACAGGGCGCCTGGCTACACCTTC
TRBV7-8	TRBJ1-2	.	.	CASSTSSRARNGYTF	TGTGCCAGCAGCACATCGTCCAGGGCGAGGAATGGCTACACCTTC
TRBV7-9	TRBJ1-5	.	.	CASSSDFQWQPQHF	TGTGCCAGCAGCTCAGACTTCCAATGGCAGCCCCAGCATTTT
TRBV2	TRBJ1-1	.	.	CASSAVSLNTEAFF	TGTGCCAGCAGTGCTGTCAGCTTAAACACTGAAGCTTTCTTT
TRBV4-1	TRBJ1-2	.	.	CASSQTIRENYGYTF	TGCGCCAGCAGCCAAACCATCAGGGAAAACTATGGCTACACCTTC
TRBV7-9	TRBJ2-6	.	.	CASSLAGIGANVLTF	TGTGCCAGCAGCTTAGCGGGAATTGGGGCCAACGTCCTGACTTTC
TRBV7-3	TRBJ2-1	.	.	CASSLIYRSDRQFF	TGTGCCAGCAGCTTAATCTATAGGAGCGACAGGCAGTTCTTC